This record concerns one T cell receptor beta chain sequence. The V gene lost 0 bases and the J gene lost 13 bases, with 14 bases spanning the gap. The V gene's germline CDR1 is SGDLS and CDR2 YYNGEE. CDR3 length: 12 residues. Construction of the TCRbeta library involved unique molecular identifiers. Via MiXCR, TCRdb re-called the PCR reads, giving one row per CDR3 protein. The repertoire includes around 370,000 distinct CDR3 sequences, 10% of them detected once, and around 2.4% sits in the top ten. The sample comes from a study of T-cell reconstitution after alpha-beta-depleted transplantation in children.

The rearrangement joins TRBV9 to TRBJ2-7; D unclear. Source: PBMCs from the stem cell graft donor, taken from the stem cell graft. The clonotype comes from a human donor who donated a stem cell graft to a child with acute lymphoblastic leukemia. The chain's CDR3 is CASSVGAEKLYF. The CDR3 nucleotides are TGTGCCAGCAGCGTAGGGGCCGAGAAGCTCTACTTC.